This T cell receptor beta chain stems from a study of cytomegalovirus exposure and HLA in healthy donors. The wider study: In a previous analysis, around 110 million unique TCR beta sequences were found from 150 million to 200 million T cells. General study results and limits: Later analysis identified a missense DCLRE1C variant that was linked to TCR beta V- and J-gene trimming. About 87% or about 30% of the time was how often most TCR beta V segments were productive, according to an earlier analysis.

Primers: 60 Vbeta forward and 13 Jbeta reverse. TCRdb's copy holds only in-frame clones and misses some; the assay was immunoSEQ multiplex PCR. The table has 200,000 to 250,000 clones, less than 80% seen once. Of note for this clone: Its target is unknown.

Donors showed nominal health when sampled, although they likely had unrecorded immune exposures. The CDR3 sequence is 17 residues long. The germline V gene has CDR1 SGHVS and CDR2 FQNEAQ. Trimming removed 5 bases at V and 0 bases at J, with 17 bases between. Input material: PBMCs. The gene calls are TRBV7-8 and TRBJ2-1, with a tentative D call TRBD2 (5 bases). The source of this sequence is a girl aged 2 to 9 in good health and CMV-seronegative. The CDR3: CASSPRPWESSYNEQFF. CDR3 bases: TGTGCCAGCAGCCCCCGGCCATGGGAGAGCTCCTACAATGAGCAGTTCTTC.